The T cell receptor beta chain under discussion was sequenced for a study of blood T cell repertoires in COVID-19. Study-wide background: The analysed material was cDNA or gDNA that came from T cells, B-cell-depleted T cells, or PBMCs.

Per the original methods: It was from reference gene primer amplification that nucleated cell counts were estimated. Generated by immunoSEQ multiplex PCR, the TCRdb table keeps only in-frame clones and is missing some. V, J and clone size reflect that table, while D and trimming were determined from the DNA. The table includes 150,000 to 200,000 clones, more than 75% detected once. This sequence originates from a woman in her fifties or sixties with acute COVID-19. Sequenced: PBMCs or T cells enriched from blood (not recorded which).

The CDR3 region is CASSGGQLSNYGYTF. DNA for the CDR3: TGTGCCAGCAGCGGGGGACAGTTATCTAACTATGGCTACACCTTC. The chain has TRBV5-4 and TRBJ1-2, with TRBD1 identical over 7 bases. Germline CDR1 and CDR2: SGHNT and YYREEE (reference sequence). J gave up 0 bases and V 4 bases, and 6 bases lay outside the gene matches. CDR3 length equals 15 residues. The variable domain in full, completed from reference TRBV5-4 and TRBJ1-2, reads ETGVTQSPTHLIKTRGQQVTLRCSSQSGHNTVSWYQQALGQGPQFIFQYYREEENGRGNFPPRFSGLQFPNYSSELNVNALELDDSALYLCASSGGQLSNYGYTFGSGTRLTVV.